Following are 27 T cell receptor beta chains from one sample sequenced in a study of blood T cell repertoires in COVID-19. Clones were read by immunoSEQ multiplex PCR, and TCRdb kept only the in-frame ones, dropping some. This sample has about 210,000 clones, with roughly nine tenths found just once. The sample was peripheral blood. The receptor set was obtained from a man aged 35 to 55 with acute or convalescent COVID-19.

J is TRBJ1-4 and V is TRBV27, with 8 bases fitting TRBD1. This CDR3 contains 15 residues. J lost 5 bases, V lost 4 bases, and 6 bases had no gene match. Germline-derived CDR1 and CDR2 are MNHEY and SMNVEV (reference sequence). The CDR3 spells CASSYGTGLNEKLFF. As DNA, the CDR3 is TGTGCCAGCAGTTACGGGACAGGTTTAAATGAAAAACTGTTTTTT.

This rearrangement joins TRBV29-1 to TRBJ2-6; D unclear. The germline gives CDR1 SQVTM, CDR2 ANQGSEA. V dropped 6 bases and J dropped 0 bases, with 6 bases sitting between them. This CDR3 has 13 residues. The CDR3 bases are TGCAGCGTATTCATCTCTGGGGCCAACGTCCTGACTTTC. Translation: CSVFISGANVLTF. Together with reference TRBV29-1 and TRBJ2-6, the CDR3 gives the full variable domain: SAVISQKPSRDICQRGTSLTIQCQVDSQVTMMFWYRQQPGQSLTLIATANQGSEATYESGFVIDKFPISRPNLTFSTLTVSNMSPEDSSIYLCSVFISGANVLTFGAGSRLTVL.

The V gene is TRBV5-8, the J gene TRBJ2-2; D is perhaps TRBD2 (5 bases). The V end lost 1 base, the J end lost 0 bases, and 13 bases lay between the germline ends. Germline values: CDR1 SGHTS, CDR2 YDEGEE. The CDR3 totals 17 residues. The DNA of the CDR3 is TGTGCCAGCAGCTTGAAACGGCTAGCCTCGAACACCGGGGAGCTGTTTTTT. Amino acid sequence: CASSLKRLASNTGELFF.

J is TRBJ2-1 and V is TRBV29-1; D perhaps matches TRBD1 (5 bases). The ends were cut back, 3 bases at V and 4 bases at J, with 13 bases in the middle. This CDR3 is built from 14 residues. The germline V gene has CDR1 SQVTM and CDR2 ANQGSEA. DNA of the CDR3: TGCAGCGTTGAGAGCAGGGCGGCATACAATGAGCAGTTCTTC. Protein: CSVESRAAYNEQFF.

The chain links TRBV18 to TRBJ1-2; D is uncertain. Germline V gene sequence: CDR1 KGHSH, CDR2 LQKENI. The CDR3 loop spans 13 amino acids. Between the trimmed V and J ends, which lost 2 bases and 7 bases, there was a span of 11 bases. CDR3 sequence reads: CASSPGPRFGYTF. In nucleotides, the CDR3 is TGTGCCAGCTCACCAGGGCCCCGCTTTGGCTACACCTTC.

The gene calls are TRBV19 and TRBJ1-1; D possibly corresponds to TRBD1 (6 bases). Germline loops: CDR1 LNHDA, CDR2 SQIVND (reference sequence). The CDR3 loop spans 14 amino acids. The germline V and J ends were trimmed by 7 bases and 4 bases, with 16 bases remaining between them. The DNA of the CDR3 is TGTGCCAGTAACCAACAGGGTTGGGGCACTGAAGCTTTCTTT. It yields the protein CASNQQGWGTEAFF.

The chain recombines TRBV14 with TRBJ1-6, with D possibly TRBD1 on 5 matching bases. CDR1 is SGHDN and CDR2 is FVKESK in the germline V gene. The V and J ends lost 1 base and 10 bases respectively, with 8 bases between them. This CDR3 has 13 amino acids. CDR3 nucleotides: TGTGCCAGCAGCCAAGGGGGGGGGTCACCCCTCCACTTT. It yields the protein CASSQGGGSPLHF.

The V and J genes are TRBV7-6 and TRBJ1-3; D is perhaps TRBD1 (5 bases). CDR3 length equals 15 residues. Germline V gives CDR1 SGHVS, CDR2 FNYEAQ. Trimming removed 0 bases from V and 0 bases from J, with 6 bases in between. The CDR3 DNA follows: TGTGCCAGCAGCTTAGCGACAGACTCTGGAAACACCATATATTTT. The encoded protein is CASSLATDSGNTIYF.

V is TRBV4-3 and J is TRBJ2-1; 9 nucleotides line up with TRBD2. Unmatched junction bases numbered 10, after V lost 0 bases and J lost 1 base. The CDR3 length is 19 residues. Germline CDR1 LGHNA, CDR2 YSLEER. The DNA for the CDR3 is TGCGCCAGCAGCCAAGAGGATAAATTTCTAGCGGGGTCCTACAATGAGCAGTTCTTC. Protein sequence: CASSQEDKFLAGSYNEQFF.

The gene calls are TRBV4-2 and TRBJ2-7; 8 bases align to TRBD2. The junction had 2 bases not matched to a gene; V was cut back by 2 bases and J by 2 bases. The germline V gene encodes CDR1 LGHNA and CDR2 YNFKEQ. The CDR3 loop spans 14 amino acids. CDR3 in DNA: TGTGCCAGCAGCCAATCGGGACTAGCCTACGAGCAGTACTTC. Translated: CASSQSGLAYEQYF.

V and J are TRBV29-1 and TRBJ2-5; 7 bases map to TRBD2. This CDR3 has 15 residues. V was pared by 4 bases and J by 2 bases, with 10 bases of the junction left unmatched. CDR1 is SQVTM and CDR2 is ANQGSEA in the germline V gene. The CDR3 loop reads CSVVLAGEGQETQYF. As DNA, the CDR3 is TGCAGCGTTGTCTTGGCGGGAGAGGGTCAAGAGACCCAGTACTTC. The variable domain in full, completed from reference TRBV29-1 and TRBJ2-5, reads SAVISQKPSRDICQRGTSLTIQCQVDSQVTMMFWYRQQPGQSLTLIATANQGSEATYESGFVIDKFPISRPNLTFSTLTVSNMSPEDSSIYLCSVVLAGEGQETQYFGPGTRLLVL.

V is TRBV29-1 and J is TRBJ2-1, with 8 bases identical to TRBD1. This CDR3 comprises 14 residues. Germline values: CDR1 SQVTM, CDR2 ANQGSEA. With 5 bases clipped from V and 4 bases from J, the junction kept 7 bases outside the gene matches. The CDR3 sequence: CSVRPGQAYNEQFF. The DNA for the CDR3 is TGCAGCGTTAGACCGGGACAGGCATACAATGAGCAGTTCTTC.

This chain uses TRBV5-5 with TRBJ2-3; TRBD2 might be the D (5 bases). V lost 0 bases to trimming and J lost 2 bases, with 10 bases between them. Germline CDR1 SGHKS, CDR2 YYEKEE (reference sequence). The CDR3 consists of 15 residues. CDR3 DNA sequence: TGTGCCAGCAGCTTGGTGGCCGGGGACACAGATACGCAGTATTTT. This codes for CASSLVAGDTDTQYF.

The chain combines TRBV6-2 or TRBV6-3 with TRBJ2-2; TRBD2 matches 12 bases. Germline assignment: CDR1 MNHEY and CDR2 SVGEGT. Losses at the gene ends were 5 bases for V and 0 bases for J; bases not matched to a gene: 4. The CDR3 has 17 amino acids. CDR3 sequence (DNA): TGTGCCAGCAGTCCCCTAGCGGGGGGGTCGAACACCGGGGAGCTGTTTTTT. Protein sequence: CASSPLAGGSNTGELFF.

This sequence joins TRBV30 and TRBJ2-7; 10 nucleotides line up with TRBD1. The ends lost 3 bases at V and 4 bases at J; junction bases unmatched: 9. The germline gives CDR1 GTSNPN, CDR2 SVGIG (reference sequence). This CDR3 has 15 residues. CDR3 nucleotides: TGTGCCTGGAGCCCAAGAGACAGGGGGCTGTACGAGCAGTACTTC. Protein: CAWSPRDRGLYEQYF. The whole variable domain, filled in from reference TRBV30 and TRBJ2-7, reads SQTIHQWPATLVQPVGSPLSLECTVEGTSNPNLYWYRQAAGRGLQLLFYSVGIGQISSEVPQNLSASRPQDRQFILSSKKLLLSDSGFYLCAWSPRDRGLYEQYFGPGTRLTVT.

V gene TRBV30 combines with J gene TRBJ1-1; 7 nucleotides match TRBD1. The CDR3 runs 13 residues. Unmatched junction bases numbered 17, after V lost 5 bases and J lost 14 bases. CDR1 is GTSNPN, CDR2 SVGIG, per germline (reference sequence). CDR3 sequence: CAWDGLGQLPPFF. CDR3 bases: TGTGCCTGGGACGGTTTGGGACAGCTCCCGCCGTTCTTT.

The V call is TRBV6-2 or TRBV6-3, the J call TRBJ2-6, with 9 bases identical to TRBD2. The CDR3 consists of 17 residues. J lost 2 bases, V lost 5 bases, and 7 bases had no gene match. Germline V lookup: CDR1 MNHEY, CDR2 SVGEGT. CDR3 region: CASSSGGRSAGANVLTF. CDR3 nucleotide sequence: TGTGCCAGCAGTAGCGGGGGGCGTTCGGCTGGGGCCAACGTCCTGACTTTC.

The CDR3 nucleotides are TGCGCCAGCAGCTGGGGACAGGAAGGCCAGCCCCAGCATTTT. Its protein product is CASSWGQEGQPQHF. J is TRBJ1-5 and V is TRBV5-1; 8 positions match TRBD1. The germline V gene encodes CDR1 SGHRS and CDR2 YFSETQ. V gave up 3 bases and J gave up 7 bases; unmatched junction bases: 6. The CDR3 extends over 14 amino acids.

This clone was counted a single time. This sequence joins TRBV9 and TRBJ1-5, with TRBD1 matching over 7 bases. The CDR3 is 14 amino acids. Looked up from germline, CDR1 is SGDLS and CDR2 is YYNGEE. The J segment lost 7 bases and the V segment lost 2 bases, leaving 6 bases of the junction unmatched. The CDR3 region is CASSVTGVDQPQHF. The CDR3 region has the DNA TGTGCCAGCAGCGTCACAGGGGTGGACCAGCCCCAGCATTTT.

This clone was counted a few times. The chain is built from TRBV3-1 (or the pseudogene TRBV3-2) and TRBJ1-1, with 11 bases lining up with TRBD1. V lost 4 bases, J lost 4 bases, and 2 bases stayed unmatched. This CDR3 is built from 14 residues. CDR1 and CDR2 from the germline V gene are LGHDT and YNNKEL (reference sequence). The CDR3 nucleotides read TGTGCCAGCAGCCCCGGACAGGGGGCCACTGAAGCTTTCTTT. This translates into CASSPGQGATEAFF.

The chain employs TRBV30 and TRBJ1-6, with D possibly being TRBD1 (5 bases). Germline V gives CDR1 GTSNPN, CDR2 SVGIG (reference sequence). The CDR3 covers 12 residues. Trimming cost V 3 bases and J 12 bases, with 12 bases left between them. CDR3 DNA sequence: TGTGCCTGGAGGCCATCAAGGGGACCCCTCCACTTT. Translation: CAWRPSRGPLHF.

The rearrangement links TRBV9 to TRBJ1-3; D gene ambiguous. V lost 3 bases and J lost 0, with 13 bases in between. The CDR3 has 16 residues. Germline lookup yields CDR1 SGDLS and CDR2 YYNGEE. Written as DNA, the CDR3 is TGTGCCAGCAGCGCCCGGATGAGGGCCTCTGGAAACACCATATATTTT. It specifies CASSARMRASGNTIYF.

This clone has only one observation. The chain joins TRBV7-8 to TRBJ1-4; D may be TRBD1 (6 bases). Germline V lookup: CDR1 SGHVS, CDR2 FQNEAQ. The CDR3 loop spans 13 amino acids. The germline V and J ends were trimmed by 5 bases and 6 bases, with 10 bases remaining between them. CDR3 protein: CASSPWTDEKLFF. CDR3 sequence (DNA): TGTGCCAGCAGCCCCTGGACAGATGAAAAACTGTTTTTT.

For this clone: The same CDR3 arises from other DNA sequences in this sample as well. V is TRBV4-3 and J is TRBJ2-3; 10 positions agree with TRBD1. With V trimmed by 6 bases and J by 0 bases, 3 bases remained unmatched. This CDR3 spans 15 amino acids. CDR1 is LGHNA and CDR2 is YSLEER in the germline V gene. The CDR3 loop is CASRPGQGSTDTQYF. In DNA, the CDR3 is TGCGCCAGCAGACCGGGACAGGGGAGCACAGATACGCAGTATTTT.

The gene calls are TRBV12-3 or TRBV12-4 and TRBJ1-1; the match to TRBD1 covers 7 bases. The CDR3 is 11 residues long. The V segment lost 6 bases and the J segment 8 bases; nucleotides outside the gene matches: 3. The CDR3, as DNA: TGTGCCAGCAGCCGACAGGGAGAAGCTTTCTTT. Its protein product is CASSRQGEAFF.

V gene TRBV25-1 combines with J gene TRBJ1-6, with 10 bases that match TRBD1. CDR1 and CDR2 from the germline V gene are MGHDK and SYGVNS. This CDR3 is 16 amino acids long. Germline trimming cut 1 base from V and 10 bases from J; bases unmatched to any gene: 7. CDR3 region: CASSEWGQGRGSPLHF. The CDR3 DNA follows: TGTGCCAGCAGTGAATGGGGACAGGGGAGAGGGTCACCCCTCCACTTT.

DNA of the CDR3: TGTGTTATCGGTGATAGCAATCAGCCCCAGCATTTT. It encodes CVIGDSNQPQHF. The J gene is TRBJ1-5, the V gene TRBV6-5; D uncertain. The CDR3 loop spans 12 amino acids. The germline V gene has CDR1 MNHEY and CDR2 SVGAGI.